The sample holds many counts of the clone carrying this TCR beta chain. There are 13 residues in the CDR3. Per the germline V gene, CDR1 is SGHVS and CDR2 is FNYEAQ. The V and J ends lost 3 bases and 6 bases respectively, with 9 bases between them. cDNA molecules, individually, were tagged with unique molecular identifiers. In TCRdb, the 5' RACE reads were re-called with MiXCR into one record per CDR3 protein. The sample consists of about 11,000 distinct CDR3 sequences, 4.8% of them appearing once. The sample originates from a study of early T cells in non-severe SARS-CoV-2 infection. Overall study context: RNA in bulk from unsorted whole blood was sequenced, and chains were unpaired.

Specimen: whole blood. This TCR derives from an adult who was a healthcare worker with PCR-confirmed SARS-CoV-2 infection or an uninfected control (not recorded which). This chain links TRBV7-6 with TRBJ1-5; weak D call: TRBD1 (5 bases). CDR3 nucleotides: TGTGCCAGCAGCTTCGGGGGTCCTCAGCCCCAGCATTTT. This sequence encodes CASSFGGPQPQHF.